A selection of T cell receptor beta chains follows, all from one sample in a study of lymphopenia after photon versus proton radiotherapy. Libraries were prepared by immunoSEQ multiplex PCR; TCRdb keeps only in-frame clonotypes and omits some of them. Of some 170,000 clones in the sample, approximately 86% were seen once. This specimen was peripheral blood, taken from a patient treated with photon-based radiotherapy. The receptors shown here come from a man in his fifties or sixties with gastric cancer. The CDR3 runs from the conserved cysteine through the conserved F or W. D genes are given only for firm matches. Not every row has a clone size; where given, it reads once, few, many or a size class.

DNA: TGTGCCACCAGCAGTCCGGGACTAGGGGGCAATGAGCAGTTCTTC
CDR3: CATSSPGLGGNEQFF
D: TRBD2
J: TRBJ2-1
size: -
V: TRBV15
length: 15

DNA: TGTGCCAGCAGTTCAGGACAGGGAAGCTCCTACAATGAGCAGTTCTTC
CDR3: CASSSGQGSSYNEQFF
D: TRBD1
J: TRBJ2-1
size: -
V: TRBV13
length: 16

DNA: TGTGCCAGTAACCCGGACGGTTACTCCTACGAGCAGTACTTC
CDR3: CASNPDGYSYEQYF
D: -
J: TRBJ2-7
size: -
V: TRBV19
length: 14

DNA: TGTGCCAGCAGCTTAGAGGGTAGGAACACCGGGGAGCTGTTTTTT
CDR3: CASSLEGRNTGELFF
D: -
J: TRBJ2-2
size: -
V: TRBV11-2
length: 15

DNA: TGTGCCAGCAGTGAAGCGGCCCGGGACAGGGATGGCTACACCTTC
CDR3: CASSEAARDRDGYTF
D: TRBD1
J: TRBJ1-2
size: few
V: TRBV6-1
length: 15

DNA: TGTGCCAGCAGCTTAGTGGCTAGCTTTTCTAACGAGCAGTACTTC
CDR3: CASSLVASFSNEQYF
D: -
J: TRBJ2-7
size: -
V: TRBV7-2
length: 15

DNA: TGCGCCAGCAGCTTCGGAGGCGCTGGAAACACCATATATTTT
CDR3: CASSFGGAGNTIYF
D: -
J: TRBJ1-3
size: -
V: TRBV5-1
length: 14

DNA: TGTGCCAGCAGGGCAGAAGGGGACACTGAAGCTTTCTTT
CDR3: CASRAEGDTEAFF
D: -
J: TRBJ1-1
size: -
V: TRBV28
length: 13

DNA: TGTGCCAGCAGCTTAGCGGTAGCGAACACCGGGGAGCTGTTTTTT
CDR3: CASSLAVANTGELFF
D: -
J: TRBJ2-2
size: -
V: TRBV7-6
length: 15

DNA: TGCGCCAGCAGCTTGCCCTCCAACGAGCAGTACTTC
CDR3: CASSLPSNEQYF
D: -
J: TRBJ2-7
size: -
V: TRBV5-1
length: 12

DNA: TGTGCCAGCAGTTATCTACGGGAGGCCAATGAGCAGTTCTTC
CDR3: CASSYLREANEQFF
D: TRBD2
J: TRBJ2-1
size: once
V: TRBV6-5
length: 14

DNA: TGTGCCAGCAGTTTGGGGGGCAGGAACACTGAAGCTTTCTTT
CDR3: CASSLGGRNTEAFF
D: -
J: TRBJ1-1
size: -
V: TRBV6-5
length: 14

DNA: TGCGCCAGCAGCTTGGAGCTCCAAGAGACCCAGTACTTC
CDR3: CASSLELQETQYF
D: -
J: TRBJ2-5
size: -
V: TRBV5-1
length: 13

DNA: TGTGCCACCAGCAGAGGGGGGAGCAGGGGGAACACTGAAGCTTTCTTT
CDR3: CATSRGGSRGNTEAFF
D: -
J: TRBJ1-1
size: -
V: TRBV15
length: 16

DNA: TGTGCCAGCAGCGGACGGGTCGGGGGCGCGGGGGAGACCCAGTACTTC
CDR3: CASSGRVGGAGETQYF
D: -
J: TRBJ2-5
size: once
V: TRBV5-4
length: 16

DNA: TGTGCCAGCAGTTCCTCGGGGGGATACACTGAAGCTTTCTTT
CDR3: CASSSSGGYTEAFF
D: -
J: TRBJ1-1
size: -
V: TRBV27
length: 14

DNA: TGTGCCAGCAGCTTAGTTCTCGGGGGTAGAACTGAAGCTTTCTTT
CDR3: CASSLVLGGRTEAFF
D: -
J: TRBJ1-1
size: -
V: TRBV13
length: 15

DNA: TGTGCCAGCAGCGTATACGGACCTGGGGCCAACGTCCTGACTTTC
CDR3: CASSVYGPGANVLTF
D: -
J: TRBJ2-6
size: -
V: TRBV9
length: 15

DNA: TGTGCCAGTAGTTATACGGTTTTTAGCAATCAGCCCCAGCATTTT
CDR3: CASSYTVFSNQPQHF
D: -
J: TRBJ1-5
size: -
V: TRBV19
length: 15

DNA: TGTGCCAGCAGCTCCACCCACTATGGCTACACCTTC
CDR3: CASSSTHYGYTF
D: -
J: TRBJ1-2
size: -
V: TRBV7-8
length: 12

DNA: TGTGCCAGCAGCTGGGGGGATTCTGAAGCTTTCTTT
CDR3: CASSWGDSEAFF
D: -
J: TRBJ1-1
size: -
V: TRBV5-6
length: 12

DNA: TGTGCCAGCAGCAACCCGCGGGGGCAGGAAGGCTACACCTTC
CDR3: CASSNPRGQEGYTF
D: -
J: TRBJ1-2
size: -
V: TRBV21-1
length: 14

DNA: TGTGCCAGCCAGATTTCCGGTTCGAGAGGTTCCGAAGCTTTCTTT
CDR3: CASQISGSRGSEAFF
D: -
J: TRBJ1-1
size: once
V: TRBV25-1
length: 15

DNA: TGCGCCAGCAGCCAAGTCGGACCGCCCTCGGGTGAAGCTTTCTTT
CDR3: CASSQVGPPSGEAFF
D: -
J: TRBJ1-1
size: -
V: TRBV4-1
length: 15

DNA: TGTGCCAGCAGTTATGGAGGTAGGGGCGAGCAGTACTTC
CDR3: CASSYGGRGEQYF
D: -
J: TRBJ2-7
size: few
V: TRBV6-6
length: 13

DNA: TGCAGCGTGGAAAGACAGGGGCGTACTGAAGCTTTCTTT
CDR3: CSVERQGRTEAFF
D: TRBD1
J: TRBJ1-1
size: -
V: TRBV29-1
length: 13

DNA: TGTGCCAGCAGTTTATCGGCTAGCGGGAGCTCCTACGAGCAGTACTTC
CDR3: CASSLSASGSSYEQYF
D: TRBD2
J: TRBJ2-7
size: once
V: TRBV28
length: 16

DNA: TGCGCCAGCAGCTTCGGGCTGGTATTGAACACTGAAGCTTTCTTT
CDR3: CASSFGLVLNTEAFF
D: -
J: TRBJ1-1
size: few
V: TRBV5-1
length: 15

DNA: TGTGCCAGCAGCTCGGGACAGCGGACAGATACGCAGTATTTT
CDR3: CASSSGQRTDTQYF
D: TRBD1
J: TRBJ2-3
size: -
V: TRBV7-2
length: 14

DNA: TGTGCCAGCAGCCTGGACAGTCGCAATCAGCCCCAGCATTTT
CDR3: CASSLDSRNQPQHF
D: -
J: TRBJ1-5
size: -
V: TRBV7-9
length: 14

DNA: TGTGCCAGCAGCTCAAACAGACAGAGCGGGACAGCCTACGAGCAGTACTTC
CDR3: CASSSNRQSGTAYEQYF
D: -
J: TRBJ2-7
size: few
V: TRBV7-6
length: 17

DNA: TGTGCCAGCAGCTACCGGACTAGCGGGCCCCGGTCGGTAGATACGCAGTATTTT
CDR3: CASSYRTSGPRSVDTQYF
D: TRBD2
J: TRBJ2-3
size: -
V: TRBV5-6
length: 18

DNA: TGTGCCAGCAGCTTGGATTCGGACGGCATCTACTATGGCTACACCTTC
CDR3: CASSLDSDGIYYGYTF
D: -
J: TRBJ1-2
size: -
V: TRBV5-6
length: 16

DNA: TGTGCCAGTAGTATAGGGGCTAGCGGGAAATACGAGCAGTACTTC
CDR3: CASSIGASGKYEQYF
D: TRBD2
J: TRBJ2-7
size: -
V: TRBV19
length: 15

DNA: TGTGCCAGCAGTTTGGTTAACCAAAACCAGCATTTT
CDR3: CASSLVNQNQHF
D: -
J: TRBJ1-5
size: -
V: TRBV28
length: 12

DNA: TGTGCCAGCAGCGTAGTAGGCGGGGGTACAGATACGCAGTATTTT
CDR3: CASSVVGGGTDTQYF
D: TRBD2
J: TRBJ2-3
size: -
V: TRBV9
length: 15

DNA: TGTGCCAGTAGTATAGTAACAGGGACTAGCGGGAGGGCGAGTCGGACCGGGGAGCTGTTTTTT
CDR3: CASSIVTGTSGRASRTGELFF
D: TRBD2
J: TRBJ2-2
size: -
V: TRBV19
length: 21

DNA: TGTGCCAGCAGCTTCAGGGGGAACACTGAAGCTTTCTTT
CDR3: CASSFRGNTEAFF
D: -
J: TRBJ1-1
size: -
V: TRBV7-2
length: 13

DNA: TGTGCCAGCAGCTTTGCAGGAGCTGTCTACGAGCAGTACTTC
CDR3: CASSFAGAVYEQYF
D: -
J: TRBJ2-7
size: -
V: TRBV11-1
length: 14

DNA: TGTGCCAGCAGCCCCGGGGCGGTCACTGAAGCTTTCTTT
CDR3: CASSPGAVTEAFF
D: -
J: TRBJ1-1
size: -
V: TRBV14
length: 13

DNA: TGTGCCAGCAGTTACGGAGGATGGGGCCCGAACACTGAAGCTTTCTTT
CDR3: CASSYGGWGPNTEAFF
D: -
J: TRBJ1-1
size: -
V: TRBV6-5
length: 16

DNA: TGTGCCAGCAGCTTACTTCAGGGGGGGAGTCAGCCCCAGCATTTT
CDR3: CASSLLQGGSQPQHF
D: TRBD1
J: TRBJ1-5
size: -
V: TRBV7-6
length: 15

DNA: TGTGCCAGCAGCTCCACGGGCCTCAACACCGGGGAGCTGTTTTTT
CDR3: CASSSTGLNTGELFF
D: -
J: TRBJ2-2
size: -
V: TRBV7-3
length: 15

DNA: TGTGCCAGTAGTCAAACGGAAAACACTGAAGCTTTCTTT
CDR3: CASSQTENTEAFF
D: -
J: TRBJ1-1
size: -
V: TRBV19
length: 13

DNA: TGTGCCAGCAGCTTAAGACTAGCGGGAGGCGGGTACGAGCAGTACTTC
CDR3: CASSLRLAGGGYEQYF
D: TRBD2
J: TRBJ2-7
size: -
V: TRBV7-2
length: 16